This T cell receptor beta chain came from a study of shared clonotypes between healthy human individuals. The study, taken as a whole, reports: Generation probabilities of non-shared clonotypes were lower (relative to those shared by all four donors). Apart from blood, nothing was sampled; tissue repertoires likely differ.

Adult Caucasians living in Nashville, Tennessee made up all of the donors. This CDR3 region has 15 residues. Looked up from germline, CDR1 is SGHRS and CDR2 is YFSETQ. V lost 1 base and J lost 7; bases outside the gene matches: 8. In regard to this clone: Its antigen is unidentified.

Each subset's genomic DNA was split evenly across several immunoSEQ plates. The assay was immunoSEQ multiplex PCR, and TCRdb's table has in-frame clones only and misses some. The table lists about 1.1 million clones, around 82% of them singletons. This rearrangement joins TRBV5-1 to TRBJ2-7; 10 positions match TRBD2. The origin of this receptor is a man between 18 and 29 years old in good health. Some clones in this sample may be carry-over from other donors' samples. Sequenced material: memory CD4+ T cells from PBMCs. Described subset: CD45RA-negative fraction. Written as DNA, the CDR3 is TGCGCCAGCAGCTTGCCCCTAGCGGGAGTTGGTGAGCAGTACTTC. Translated, it gives CASSLPLAGVGEQYF.